These T cell receptor beta chains were read from a single sample in a study of blood T cells in healthy people across ages. TCRdb used MiXCR to reprocess the 5' RACE reads, holding one entry per CDR3 protein. The sample lists over a million distinct CDR3 sequences, around 59% seen once, with 6.7% in the top ten. Sequencing used blood. These receptors were taken from a man aged 18 to 30 in good health. The conserved cysteine and the conserved F or W are not part of the CDR3 here.

j_call | cdr3_length | v_call | cdr3_aa
TRBJ1-2 | 12 | TRBV5-1 | ASSLDSPGYGYT
TRBJ2-1 | 14 | TRBV20-1 | SAKVRDGRSYNEQF
TRBJ1-2 | 12 | TRBV28 | ASSFVGTTYGYT
TRBJ2-7 | 15 | TRBV11-2 | ASSLDQGGGLNYEQY
TRBJ2-1 | 15 | TRBV4-1 | ASLLLPEQGIQNEQF
- | 17 | TRBV27 | ASSPFPGQGSSEGNEQY
TRBJ2-3 | 13 | TRBV15 | ATSRGLASADTQY
TRBJ1-6 | 11 | TRBV6-2/TRBV6-3 | ASRRGRSSPLH
TRBJ1-6 | 14 | TRBV3-1 | ASSQEPTGKDSPLH
TRBJ1-2 | 13 | TRBV7-9 | ASSPDRNANYGYT
TRBJ2-1 | 11 | TRBV20-1 | SARDPPYNEQF